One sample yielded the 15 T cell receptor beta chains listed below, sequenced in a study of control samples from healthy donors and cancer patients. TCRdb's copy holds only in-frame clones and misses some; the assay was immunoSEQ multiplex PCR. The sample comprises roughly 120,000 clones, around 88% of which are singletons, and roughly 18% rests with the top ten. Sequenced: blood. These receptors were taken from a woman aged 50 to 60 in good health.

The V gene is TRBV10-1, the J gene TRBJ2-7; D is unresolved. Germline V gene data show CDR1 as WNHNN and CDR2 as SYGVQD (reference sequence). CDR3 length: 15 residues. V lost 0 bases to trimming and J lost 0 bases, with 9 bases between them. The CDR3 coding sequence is TGCGCCAGCAGTGAGTCCGGGCATCTCTCCTACGAGCAGTACTTC. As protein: CASSESGHLSYEQYF.

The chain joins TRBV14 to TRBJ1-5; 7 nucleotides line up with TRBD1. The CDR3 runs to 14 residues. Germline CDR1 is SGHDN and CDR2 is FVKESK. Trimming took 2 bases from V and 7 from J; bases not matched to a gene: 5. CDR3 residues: CASSQQGVRQPQHF. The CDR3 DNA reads TGTGCCAGCAGCCAACAGGGGGTCCGGCAGCCCCAGCATTTT.

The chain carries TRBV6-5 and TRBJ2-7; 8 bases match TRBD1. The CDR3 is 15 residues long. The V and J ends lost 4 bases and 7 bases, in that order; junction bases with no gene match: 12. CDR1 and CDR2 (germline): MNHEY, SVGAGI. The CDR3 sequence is CASSSQGQGAGEQYF. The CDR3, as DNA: TGTGCCAGCAGTTCTCAGGGCCAGGGGGCAGGGGAGCAGTACTTC.

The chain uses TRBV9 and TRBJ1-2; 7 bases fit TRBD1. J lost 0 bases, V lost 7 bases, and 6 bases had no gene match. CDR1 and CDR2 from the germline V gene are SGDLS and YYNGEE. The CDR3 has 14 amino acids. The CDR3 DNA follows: TGTGCCAGCCACTCAGGGGGAGCTAACTATGGCTACACCTTC. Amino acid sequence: CASHSGGANYGYTF.

Here the CDR3 DNA reads TGCGCCAGCAGCTTGGTGTCCAGCTCAGATACGCAGTATTTT. It translates to CASSLVSSSDTQYF. This chain joins TRBV5-1 and TRBJ2-3; D is unresolved. V was pared by 0 bases and J by 4 bases, with 9 bases between. Germline V gives CDR1 SGHRS, CDR2 YFSETQ. The CDR3 covers 14 residues.

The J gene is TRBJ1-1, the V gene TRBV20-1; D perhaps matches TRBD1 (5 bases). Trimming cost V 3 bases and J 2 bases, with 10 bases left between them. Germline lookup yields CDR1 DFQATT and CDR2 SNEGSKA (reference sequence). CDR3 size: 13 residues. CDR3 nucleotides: TGCAGTGCTAGTGCGGGGGTAAACACTGAAGCTTTCTTT. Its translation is CSASAGVNTEAFF.

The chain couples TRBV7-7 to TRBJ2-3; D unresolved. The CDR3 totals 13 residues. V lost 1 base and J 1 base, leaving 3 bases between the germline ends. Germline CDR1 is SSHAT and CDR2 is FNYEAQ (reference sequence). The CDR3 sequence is CASSLGGTDTQYF. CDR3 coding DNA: TGTGCCAGCAGCTTAGGTGGCACAGATACGCAGTATTTT. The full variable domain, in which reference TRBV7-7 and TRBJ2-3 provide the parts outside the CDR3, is GAGVSQSPRYKVTKRGQDVTLRCDPISSHATLYWYQQALGQGPEFLTYFNYEAQPDKSGLPSDRFSAERPEGSISTLTIQRTEQRDSAMYRCASSLGGTDTQYFGPGTRLTVL.

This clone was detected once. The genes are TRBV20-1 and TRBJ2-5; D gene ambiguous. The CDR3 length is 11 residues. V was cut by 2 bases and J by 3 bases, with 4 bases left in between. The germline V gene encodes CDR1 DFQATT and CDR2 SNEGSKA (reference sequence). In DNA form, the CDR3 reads TGCAGTGCTAGAATCGAAGAGACCCAGTACTTC. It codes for CSARIEETQYF.

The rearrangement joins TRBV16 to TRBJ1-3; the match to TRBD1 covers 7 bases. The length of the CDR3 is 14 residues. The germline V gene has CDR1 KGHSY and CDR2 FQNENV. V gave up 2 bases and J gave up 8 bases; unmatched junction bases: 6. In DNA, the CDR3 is TGTGCCAGCAGCCAACCCCGGGACAGAGACACCATATATTTT. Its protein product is CASSQPRDRDTIYF.

The DNA for the CDR3 is TGTGCCAGTGAGGCTTTCCAAGAGACCCAGTACTTC. It yields the protein CASEAFQETQYF. V gene TRBV6-5 combines with J gene TRBJ2-5; no reliable D call. CDR1 is MNHEY and CDR2 is SVGAGI in the germline V gene. The ends were cut back, 9 bases at V and 1 base at J, with 9 bases in the middle. The CDR3 runs 12 residues.

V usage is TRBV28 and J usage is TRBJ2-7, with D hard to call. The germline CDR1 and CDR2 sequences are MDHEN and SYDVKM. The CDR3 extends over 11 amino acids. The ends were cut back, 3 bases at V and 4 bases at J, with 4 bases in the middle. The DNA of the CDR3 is TGTGCCAGCAGTTTTTCATACGAGCAGTACTTC. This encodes CASSFSYEQYF. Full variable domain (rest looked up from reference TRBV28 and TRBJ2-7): DVKVTQSSRYLVKRTGEKVFLECVQDMDHENMFWYRQDPGLGLRLIYFSYDVKMKEKGDIPEGYSVSREKKERFSLILESASTNQTSMYLCASSFSYEQYFGPGTRLTVT.

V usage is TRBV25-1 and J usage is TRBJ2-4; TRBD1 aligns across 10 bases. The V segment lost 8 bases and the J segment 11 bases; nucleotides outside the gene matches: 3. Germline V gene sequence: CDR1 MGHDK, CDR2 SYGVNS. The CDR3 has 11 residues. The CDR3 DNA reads TGTGCCAGCGGGGACAGGGGCTTTCAGTACTTC. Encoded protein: CASGDRGFQYF.

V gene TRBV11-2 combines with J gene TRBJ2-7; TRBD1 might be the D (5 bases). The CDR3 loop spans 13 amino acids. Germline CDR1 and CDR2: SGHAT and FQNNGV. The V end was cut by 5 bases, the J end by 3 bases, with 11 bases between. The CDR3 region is CASSQGLLYEQYV. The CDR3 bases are TGTGCCAGCAGCCAGGGATTGCTCTACGAGCAGTACGTC.

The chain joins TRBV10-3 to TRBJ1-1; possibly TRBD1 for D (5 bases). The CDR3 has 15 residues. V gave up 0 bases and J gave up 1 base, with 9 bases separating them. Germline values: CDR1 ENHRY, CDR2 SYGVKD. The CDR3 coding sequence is TGTGCCATCAGTGAGTCAGGGGTCGGGAACACTGAAGCTTTCTTT. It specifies CAISESGVGNTEAFF.

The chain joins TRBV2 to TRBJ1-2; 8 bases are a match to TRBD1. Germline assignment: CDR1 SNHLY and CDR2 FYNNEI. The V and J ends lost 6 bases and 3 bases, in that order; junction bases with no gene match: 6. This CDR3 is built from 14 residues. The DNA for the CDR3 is TGTGCCAGCAGGGTACAGGGGGGAGACTATGGCTACACCTTC. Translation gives CASRVQGGDYGYTF.